This T cell receptor beta chain was profiled in a study of blood T cell repertoires in COVID-19. Authors' data handling: The authors estimated nucleated cell counts from reference gene primer amplification. Assay: immunoSEQ multiplex PCR; the TCRdb copy retains only in-frame clones and omits some. Clone size and V and J calls were adopted from that table, with D and trimming inferred from the DNA. This sample carries 260,000 or so clones, about nine tenths of them seen once, and the ten largest clones take 15% to 19%. Participant age was about 18 to 89 years, and participants resided in roughly 25 US areas. Germline loops: CDR1 SGHDN, CDR2 FVKESK. The V gene lost 1 base and the J gene lost 0 bases, with 15 bases spanning the gap. The CDR3 consists of 17 residues.

The chain carries TRBV14 and TRBJ1-2; D is unclear. The origin of this receptor is a man between 18 and 35 years old who had recovered from COVID-19. The sequencing input was PBMCs or T cells enriched from blood (not recorded which). The CDR3 is CASSQGYTSGTNYGYTF. The CDR3 DNA is TGTGCCAGCAGCCAAGGATACACCTCCGGGACTAACTATGGCTACACCTTC.